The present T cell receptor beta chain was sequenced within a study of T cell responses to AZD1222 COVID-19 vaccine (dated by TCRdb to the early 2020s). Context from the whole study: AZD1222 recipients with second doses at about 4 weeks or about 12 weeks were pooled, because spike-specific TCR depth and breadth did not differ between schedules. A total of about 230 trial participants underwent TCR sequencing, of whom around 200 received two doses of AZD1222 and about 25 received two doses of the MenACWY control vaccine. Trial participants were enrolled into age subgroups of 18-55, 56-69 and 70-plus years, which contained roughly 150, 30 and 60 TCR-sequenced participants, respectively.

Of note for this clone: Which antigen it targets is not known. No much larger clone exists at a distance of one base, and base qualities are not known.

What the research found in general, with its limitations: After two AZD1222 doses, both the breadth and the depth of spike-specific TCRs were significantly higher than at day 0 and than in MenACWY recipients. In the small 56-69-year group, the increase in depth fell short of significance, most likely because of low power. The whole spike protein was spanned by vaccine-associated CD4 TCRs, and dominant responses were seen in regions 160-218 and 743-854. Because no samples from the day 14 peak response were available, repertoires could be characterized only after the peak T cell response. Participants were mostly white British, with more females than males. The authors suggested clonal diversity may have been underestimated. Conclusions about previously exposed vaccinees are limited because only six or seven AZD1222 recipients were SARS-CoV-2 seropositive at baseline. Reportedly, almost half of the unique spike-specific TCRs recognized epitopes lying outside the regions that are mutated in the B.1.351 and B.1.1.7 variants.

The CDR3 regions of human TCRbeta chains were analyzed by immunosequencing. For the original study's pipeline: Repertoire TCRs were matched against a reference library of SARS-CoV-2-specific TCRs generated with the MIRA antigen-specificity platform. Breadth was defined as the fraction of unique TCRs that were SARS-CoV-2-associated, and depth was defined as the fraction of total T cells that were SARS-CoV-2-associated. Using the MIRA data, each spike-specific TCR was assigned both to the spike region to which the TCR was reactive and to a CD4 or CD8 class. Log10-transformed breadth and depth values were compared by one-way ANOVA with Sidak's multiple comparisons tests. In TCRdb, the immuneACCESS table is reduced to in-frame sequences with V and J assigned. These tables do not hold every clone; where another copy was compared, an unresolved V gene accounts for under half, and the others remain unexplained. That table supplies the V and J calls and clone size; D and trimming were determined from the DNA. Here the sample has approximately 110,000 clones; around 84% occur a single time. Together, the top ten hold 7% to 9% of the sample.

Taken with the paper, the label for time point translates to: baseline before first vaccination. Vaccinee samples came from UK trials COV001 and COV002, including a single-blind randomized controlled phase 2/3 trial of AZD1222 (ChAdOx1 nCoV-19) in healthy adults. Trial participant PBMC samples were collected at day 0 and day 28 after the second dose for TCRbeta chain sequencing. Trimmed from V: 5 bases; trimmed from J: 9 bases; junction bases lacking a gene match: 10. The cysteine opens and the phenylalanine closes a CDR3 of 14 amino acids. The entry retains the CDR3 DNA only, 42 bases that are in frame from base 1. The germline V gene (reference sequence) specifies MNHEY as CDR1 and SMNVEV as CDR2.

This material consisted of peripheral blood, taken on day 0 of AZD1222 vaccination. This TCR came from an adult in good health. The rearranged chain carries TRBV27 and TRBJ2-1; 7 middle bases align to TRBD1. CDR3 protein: CASSRHRGSGEQFF. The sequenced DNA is TGTGCCAGCAGTCGACACAGGGGCAGCGGTGAGCAGTTCTTC.